Each of the 31 T cell receptor beta chains below was sequenced from the same sample in a study of blood T cells in healthy people across ages (dated by TCRdb to 2015 to 2017). The protocol used for the library was 5' RACE. Data came from an Illumina HiSeq 2500. A second PCR of about 7 to 12 cycles was performed with a sample-barcoded 5' primer and a J-beta primer mix. TCRdb itself trimmed the public reads at Q25 with fastp, ran MiXCR and retained productive beta chains. Each entry merges the rows of one CDR3 protein and shows their most common DNA and genes. The table for this sample lists 700,000 or so distinct CDR3 sequences; around 43% of them were counted only once. The ten largest clones capture about 32% of the sample. The sequencing sample was made of blood. These receptors all come from a man aged 80 or over in good health.

A word on this clonotype: A junction boundary mismatches the germline segment, possibly from a read error. In DNA, the CDR3 is TGCGGCGTTGATTTGGTCAGGGGAGATACGCAGTATTTT. Protein sequence: CGVDLVRGDTQYF. The chain couples TRBV29-1 to TRBJ2-3; possibly TRBD1 for D (6 bases). CDR3 length equals 13 residues. CDR1 is SQVTM, CDR2 ANQGSEA, per germline.

This clonotype has more than one count but fewer than ten. The V gene is TRBV7-2, the J gene TRBJ1-1, with D uncertain. From germline, CDR1 is SGHTA and CDR2 FQGNSA. V shed 3 bases and J shed 8 bases, with 13 bases lying between them. The CDR3 consists of 13 residues. The CDR3 here is CASSLDARGEAFF. CDR3 in DNA: TGTGCCAGCAGCTTGGACGCAAGAGGAGAAGCTTTCTTT. Combining the CDR3 with reference TRBV7-2 and TRBJ1-1 gives the whole variable domain GAGVSQSPSNKVTEKGKDVELRCDPISGHTALYWYRQSLGQGLEFLIYFQGNSAPDKSGLPSDRFSAERTGGSVSTLTIQRTQQEDSAVYLCASSLDARGEAFFGQGTRLTVV.

The gene calls are TRBV7-9 and TRBJ2-5; 12 nucleotides line up with TRBD2. V was pared by 4 bases and J by 11 bases, with 17 bases of the junction left unmatched. Germline CDR1 is SEHNR and CDR2 is FQNEAQ (reference sequence). The CDR3 is made up of 17 amino acids. CDR3 in amino acids: CASSSRRSSGGGNEQYF. The CDR3 DNA follows: TGTGCCAGCAGCTCCAGGAGGTCTAGCGGGGGGGGCAATGAGCAGTACTTC.

There are a few counts of this clonotype. The V and J genes are TRBV2 and TRBJ2-2, with no clear D. The ends were cut back, 7 bases at V and 7 bases at J, with 13 bases in the middle. This CDR3 is 13 amino acids long. In germline, CDR1 is SNHLY, CDR2 FYNNEI. CDR3 sequence: CASNLPMGGELFF. CDR3 DNA sequence: TGTGCCAGCAACCTACCCATGGGCGGGGAGCTGTTTTTT.

V usage is TRBV12-3 or TRBV12-4 and J usage is TRBJ2-2; D not certain. V lost 6 bases, J lost 2 bases, and 10 bases lay in between. This CDR3 is built from 14 residues. Here the CDR3 DNA reads TGTGCCAGCAGACAGCAGGAAAACACCGGGGAGCTGTTTTTT. It translates to CASRQQENTGELFF.

V usage is TRBV11-3 and J usage is TRBJ2-3; the match to TRBD1 covers 8 bases. This CDR3 region has 16 residues. From germline, CDR1 is SGHNT and CDR2 YENEEA. V lost 5 bases to trimming and J lost 4 bases; unmatched junction nucleotides: 11. CDR3 region: CASSPGQGAGSDTQYF. CDR3 nucleotide sequence: TGTGCCAGCAGCCCAGGACAGGGAGCGGGTTCAGATACGCAGTATTTT.

This chain uses TRBV7-3 with TRBJ2-3; D is unresolved. This CDR3 contains 14 residues. V was trimmed by 7 bases and J by 5 bases, leaving 16 bases between them. CDR1 is SGHTA, CDR2 FQGTGA, per germline. The CDR3 DNA sequence: TGTGCCAGCACCCTGGAACGGGCTGGAGATACGCAGTATTTT. It codes for CASTLERAGDTQYF. Based on the CDR3 plus reference TRBV7-3 and TRBJ2-3, the full variable domain is GAGVSQTPSNKVTEKGKYVELRCDPISGHTALYWYRQSLGQGPEFLIYFQGTGAADDSGLPNDRFFAVRPEGSVSTLKIQRTERGDSAVYLCASTLERAGDTQYFGPGTRLTVL.

This clonotype was observed a few times. V usage is TRBV20-1 and J usage is TRBJ2-7, with D perhaps matching TRBD1 (6 bases). Trimming stripped 8 bases from V and 5 bases from J, with 16 bases between. In germline, CDR1 is DFQATT, CDR2 SNEGSKA (reference sequence). The CDR3 length is 12 residues. In nucleotides, the CDR3 is TGCAGTCAACAGGGCCCGTCCGACGAGCAGTACTTC. The encoded protein is CSQQGPSDEQYF.

Remarks on this clonotype: A much larger clone is a single base away; this may be a read error. For the CDR3, the DNA is TGTGCCAGCAGCCAAATGGGATACAATGAGCAGTACTTC. This codes for CASSQMGYNEQYF. The chain couples TRBV4-2 to TRBJ2-1; D uncertain. The DNA end is a closer match to TRBJ2-7, so the J assignment may be wrong. CDR3 length: 13 amino acids. CDR1 and CDR2 from the germline V gene are LGHNA and YNFKEQ.

The V call is TRBV6-2 or TRBV6-3, the J call TRBJ1-4; D may be TRBD1 (6 bases). The CDR3 runs 14 residues. The V gene's germline CDR1 is MNHEY and CDR2 SVGEGT. The germline V and J ends were trimmed by 2 bases and 4 bases, with 8 bases remaining between them. For the CDR3, the DNA is TGTGCCAGCAGTTACCCGGACAGTAATGAAAAACTGTTTTTT. As protein: CASSYPDSNEKLFF.

This clonotype was observed many times. V and J are TRBV2 and TRBJ2-3; tentatively, D is TRBD1 (6 bases). The germline V gene has CDR1 SNHLY and CDR2 FYNNEI. Trimming removed 7 bases from V and 6 bases from J, with 17 bases in between. The CDR3 has 14 amino acids. The CDR3 nucleotides are TGTGCCAGCATTAAGGGGGACCCCTCCGATACGCAGTATTTT. Translating gives CASIKGDPSDTQYF.

The chain carries TRBV20-1 and TRBJ2-7; TRBD1 or TRBD2 may be the D gene (5 bases each). CDR3 length equals 16 residues. The V and J ends lost 3 bases and 7 bases respectively, with 25 bases between them. Germline values: CDR1 DFQATT, CDR2 SNEGSKA (reference sequence). DNA of the CDR3: TGCAGTGCTAGGCAAACACGAGGGGCCGGCTTATTTGAGCAGTACTTC. It specifies CSARQTRGAGLFEQYF.

This sequence joins TRBV6-5 and TRBJ2-7; 9 bases agree with TRBD2. Trimming took 6 bases from V and 2 from J; bases not matched to a gene: 5. The CDR3 runs to 14 residues. Germline values: CDR1 MNHEY, CDR2 SVGAGI. The CDR3: CASSHSGGPYEQYF. The CDR3 DNA is TGTGCCAGCAGCCATAGCGGGGGACCCTACGAGCAGTACTTC.

In this sample, this clonotype turned up once. V gene TRBV29-1 combines with J gene TRBJ2-5; D may be TRBD2 (5 bases). This CDR3 spans 15 amino acids. Trimming cost V 6 bases and J 11 bases, with 28 bases left between them. The V gene's germline CDR1 is SQVTM and CDR2 ANQGSEA. CDR3 in amino acids: CSVESTSYPYNEQYF. The CDR3 DNA is TGCAGCGTCGAAAGTACTAGTTACCCTTACAATGAGCAGTACTTC.

This chain joins TRBV7-8 and TRBJ2-3, with 8 bases identical to TRBD2. Germline CDR1 is SGHVS and CDR2 is FQNEAQ. Germline trimming cut 2 bases from V and 4 bases from J; bases unmatched to any gene: 8. CDR3 length equals 16 residues. CDR3 protein: CASSLLGGGTADTQYF. DNA of the CDR3: TGTGCCAGCAGCTTACTTGGCGGGGGGACCGCAGATACGCAGTATTTT.

This clonotype was recorded a few times. This chain uses TRBV27 with TRBJ2-1, with 13 bases fitting TRBD2. Losses at the gene ends were 3 bases for V and 7 bases for J; bases not matched to a gene: 12. This CDR3 contains 18 residues. Germline V gene sequence: CDR1 MNHEY, CDR2 SMNVEV (reference sequence). This chain's CDR3 is CASSFFQTGLAGRNEQFF. The CDR3 nucleotides are TGTGCCAGCAGTTTCTTTCAAACGGGACTAGCGGGGAGGAATGAGCAGTTCTTC.

The chain couples TRBV5-6 to TRBJ2-1; 8 bases line up with TRBD1. This CDR3 comprises 19 residues. The V and J ends lost 0 bases and 3 bases, in that order; junction bases with no gene match: 14. The germline CDR1 and CDR2 sequences are SGHDT and YYEEEE. CDR3 bases: TGTGCCAGCAGCTTGGACGGGTACAGGGGGTTTAAGATCTACAATGAGCAGTTCTTC. The encoded protein is CASSLDGYRGFKIYNEQFF.

The table lists this clonotype with a few counts. The chain links TRBV12-3 or TRBV12-4 to TRBJ2-1, with 7 bases identical to TRBD2. J was trimmed by 4 bases and V by 8 bases; bases with no gene match: 2. The CDR3 runs 12 residues. DNA of the CDR3: TGTGCCAGCGGGACTACTTACAATGAGCAGTTCTTC. Encoded protein: CASGTTYNEQFF.

The rearrangement uses TRBV13 and TRBJ2-3, with TRBD2 matching 9 bases. Germline trimming cut 1 base from V and 4 bases from J; bases unmatched to any gene: 15. Germline V gene data show CDR1 as PRHDT and CDR2 as FYEKMQ (reference sequence). The CDR3 is 19 amino acids. CDR3 DNA sequence: TGTGCCAGCAGCTTAGATGTAGGCGGGGGGGCCTTCAAGGCAGATACGCAGTATTTT. It is translated as CASSLDVGGGAFKADTQYF.

The chain uses TRBV6-2 or TRBV6-3 and TRBJ1-5, with 10 bases fitting TRBD1. The germline V gene has CDR1 MNHEY and CDR2 SVGEGT. V trimming: 7 bases; J trimming: 4 bases; junction bases outside the gene matches: 7. The CDR3 extends over 15 amino acids. CDR3 amino acids: CASKNPGQGNQPQHF. The CDR3 DNA reads TGTGCCAGCAAAAATCCGGGACAGGGGAATCAGCCCCAGCATTTT.

This clonotype was detected a few times. This may arise from a read error, as a much more abundant clone is one base away. The rearrangement joins TRBV5-8 to TRBJ1-2; D unclear. Trimming took 4 bases from V and 5 from J, leaving 15 bases between them. The germline gives CDR1 SGHTS, CDR2 YDEGEE. The CDR3 contains 14 residues. DNA of the CDR3: TGTGCCAGCAGCGACCGTGCCAGCACATATGGCTACACCTTC. Its protein product is CASSDRASTYGYTF.

This clonotype was seen repeatedly, ten times or more. This chain links TRBV27 with TRBJ2-7; 10 bases map to TRBD1. Germline assignment: CDR1 MNHEY and CDR2 SMNVEV (reference sequence). This CDR3 is 15 amino acids long. V was clipped by 6 bases and J by 5 bases; unmatched bases: 10. CDR3 amino acids: CASSIPGQGSHEQYF. As DNA, the CDR3 is TGTGCCAGCAGCATTCCGGGACAGGGGTCCCACGAGCAGTACTTC.

As for this clonotype: The junction differs from germline at one of its ends, possibly a read error. The CDR3: CASSSSGQRNAGELFF. The CDR3 DNA follows: TGTGCCAGCAGTTCGTCGGGACAGAGGAACGCCGGGGAGCTGTTTTTT. The chain couples TRBV7-2 to TRBJ2-2; 7 bases are a match to TRBD1. The CDR3 runs to 16 residues. Per germline, CDR1 SGHTA and CDR2 FQGNSA.

This chain joins TRBV15 and TRBJ1-4, with D possibly TRBD1 on 5 matching bases. This CDR3 comprises 17 residues. Germline CDR1 LNHNV, CDR2 YYDKDF (reference sequence). V dropped 8 bases and J dropped 4 bases, with 23 bases sitting between them. The CDR3 protein is CATEFGRQGLFNEKLFF. The CDR3 coding sequence is TGTGCCACCGAATTCGGTAGGCAGGGATTATTTAATGAAAAACTGTTTTTT.

The count of this clonotype is one. One base away lies a much larger clone, so this may be a sequencing read error. The genes are TRBV7-2 and TRBJ2-6; no reliable D call. This CDR3 has 16 amino acids. Germline CDR1 SGHTA, CDR2 FQGNSA. This chain's CDR3 is CAISLVAASGANVLTF. DNA of the CDR3: TGTGCCATCAGCTTAGTTGCGGCCTCTGGGGCCAACGTCCTGACTTTC.

The chain employs TRBV7-2 and TRBJ1-5; 8 bases fit TRBD1. CDR1 is SGHTA, CDR2 FQGNSA, per germline. J was trimmed by 7 bases and V by 4 bases; bases with no gene match: 9. The CDR3 is made up of 15 amino acids. CDR3 region: CASSSTGVGMQPQHF. For the CDR3, the DNA is TGTGCCAGCAGCTCGACAGGGGTTGGTATGCAGCCCCAGCATTTT.

The genes are TRBV9 and TRBJ2-7, with a weak D call TRBD2 (7 bases). This CDR3 comprises 15 residues. Germline CDR1 SGDLS, CDR2 YYNGEE. Deletions cut 0 bases from V and 2 bases from J, with 12 bases between. Here the CDR3 DNA reads TGTGCCAGCAGCGTAGGGGGGGGCGTAACCTACGAGCAGTACTTC. It encodes CASSVGGGVTYEQYF.

This rearrangement joins TRBV7-2 to TRBJ2-1, with 8 bases aligning to TRBD1. Germline loops: CDR1 SGHTA, CDR2 FQGNSA. Germline trimming cut 3 bases from V and 2 bases from J; bases unmatched to any gene: 18. The CDR3 runs to 20 residues. This CDR3 reads CASSLFTGGSGGGTYNEQFF. DNA for the CDR3: TGTGCCAGCAGCTTGTTTACAGGGGGTTCCGGAGGGGGCACCTACAATGAGCAGTTCTTC.

This clonotype was recorded a few times. The chain joins TRBV5-1 to TRBJ2-2; 7 nucleotides line up with TRBD1. This CDR3 region has 15 residues. Trimming cost V 4 bases and J 1 base; bases outside gene matches: 4. The germline CDR1 and CDR2 sequences are SGHRS and YFSETQ. The CDR3 bases are TGCGCCAGCAGCGGGGACAGCGTGAACACCGGGGAGCTGTTTTTT. Protein sequence: CASSGDSVNTGELFF.

The V and J genes are TRBV6-5 and TRBJ2-3; TRBD2 matches at 13 bases. CDR3 length: 18 residues. The V gene's germline CDR1 is MNHEY and CDR2 SVGAGI. Trimming removed 4 bases from V and 4 bases from J; junction bases left unmatched: 11. CDR3 nucleotides: TGTGCCAGCAGTTCCTGGACTAGCGGGAGAAGGGGTGCAGATACGCAGTATTTT. Protein sequence: CASSSWTSGRRGADTQYF.

V usage is TRBV29-1 and J usage is TRBJ2-1; 8 bases are shared with TRBD1. CDR3 length: 14 amino acids. With V trimmed by 8 bases and J by 3 bases, 9 bases remained unmatched. Germline CDR1 SQVTM, CDR2 ANQGSEA. The CDR3 reads CSPSGQGGYNEQFF. CDR3 DNA: TGCAGCCCCTCTGGACAGGGAGGCTACAATGAGCAGTTCTTC.